These 21 T cell receptor beta chains came from one sample sequenced in a study of OX40 agonist ivuxolimab in advanced cancers. TCRdb keeps only in-frame clones here, not all; method: immunoSEQ multiplex PCR. The profile covers around 45,000 clones, with 88% appearing a single time and 6.5% to 9% taken by the ten largest. Sequencing used CD4+ or CD8+ T cells sorted from blood, obtained in a trial of the OX40 agonist ivuxolimab. These receptors were taken from an adult with an advanced solid tumor such as melanoma, head and neck, liver or kidney cancer.

The chain has TRBV7-2 and TRBJ2-2, with a tentative D call TRBD2 (7 bases). Germline V gene data show CDR1 as SGHTA and CDR2 as FQGNSA. The CDR3 length is 15 residues. Deletions cut 5 bases from V and 5 bases from J, with 15 bases between. The CDR3 DNA is TGTGCCAGCAGCCCCCAAGGGGGACTAACCGGGGAGCTGTTTTTT. It translates to CASSPQGGLTGELFF.

The rearrangement joins TRBV7-9 to TRBJ1-1; D might be TRBD1 (6 bases). Germline V CDR1 and CDR2: SEHNR, FQNEAQ (reference sequence). CDR3 length: 14 amino acids. Trimming cost V 1 base and J 6 bases, with 12 bases left between them. The CDR3 DNA sequence: TGTGCCAGCAGCTTAGACAGGGTGATACCTGAAGCTTTCTTT. Its protein is CASSLDRVIPEAFF.

The CDR3 DNA reads as TGTGCCAGCAGCCAAGAACTAGCGGGAGGTGATAGGGAGACCCAGTACTTC. Amino acids: CASSQELAGGDRETQYF. The chain uses TRBV4-2 and TRBJ2-5, with TRBD2 identical over 12 bases. CDR3 length: 17 residues. V trimming: 0 bases; J trimming: 5 bases; junction bases outside the gene matches: 7. Germline CDR1 LGHNA, CDR2 YNFKEQ.

DNA for the CDR3: TGTGCCAGCAGCTTGGGGCAGGTCGGGGGCTACACCTTC. Protein product: CASSLGQVGGYTF. This chain uses TRBV5-6 with TRBJ1-2; the D is unclear. Germline V gene sequence: CDR1 SGHDT, CDR2 YYEEEE. Trimming left V 0 bases short and J 8 bases short, with 11 bases between. The CDR3 has 13 amino acids.

This chain joins TRBV19 and TRBJ2-3; tentatively, D is TRBD2 (6 bases). The CDR3 is 17 amino acids. Germline CDR1 LNHDA, CDR2 SQIVND (reference sequence). Trimming left V 7 bases short and J 2 bases short, with 22 bases between. CDR3 coding DNA: TGTGCCAGTACCGTCGCGGTAGGTAGCGGTCTCACAGATACGCAGTATTTT. It is translated as CASTVAVGSGLTDTQYF.

This clone was observed a few times. The chain carries TRBV9 and TRBJ2-2, with TRBD2 matching 7 bases. The germline gives CDR1 SGDLS, CDR2 YYNGEE. The CDR3 sequence is 16 residues long. V was clipped by 4 bases and J by 0 bases; unmatched bases: 6. The DNA for the CDR3 is TGTGCCAGCAGCTCACGAGCGGGGTCGAACACCGGGGAGCTGTTTTTT. Translating gives CASSSRAGSNTGELFF.

The J gene is TRBJ2-7, the V gene TRBV27, with D possibly matching TRBD1 (6 bases). Germline lookup yields CDR1 MNHEY and CDR2 SMNVEV (reference sequence). The CDR3 runs 14 residues. Trimming shortened V by 5 bases and J by 3 bases, and 14 bases separated the two germline ends. The CDR3 protein is CASSMPGQIYEQYF. The CDR3 bases are TGTGCCAGCAGTATGCCGGGACAAATCTACGAGCAGTACTTC.

The J gene is TRBJ1-5, the V gene TRBV7-2; D may be TRBD1 (6 bases). V was shortened by 5 bases and J by 6 bases, with 11 bases between the two germline ends. The CDR3 spans 13 residues. CDR1 and CDR2 from the germline V gene are SGHTA and FQGNSA. The CDR3: CASSTGTLQPQHF. The CDR3, as DNA: TGTGCCAGCAGCACGGGGACACTTCAGCCCCAGCATTTT.

The J gene is TRBJ1-2, the V gene TRBV11-3, with 7 nucleotides matching TRBD1. V lost 3 bases, J lost 8 bases, and 15 bases stayed unmatched. The CDR3 loop spans 16 amino acids. Germline V gene data show CDR1 as SGHNT and CDR2 as YENEEA. CDR3 nucleotides: TGTGCCAGCAGCTTGAGAAAGACAGGGACAGTTTGGGGCTACACCTTC. The encoded protein is CASSLRKTGTVWGYTF.

For the CDR3, the DNA is TGTGCCAGCAGTAGGACAGGGGGCTACGAGCAGTACTTC. Encoded protein: CASSRTGGYEQYF. This rearrangement joins TRBV13 to TRBJ2-7; TRBD1 matches 10 bases. V shed 6 bases, J shed 3 bases, and the junction held 2 bases outside the gene matches. CDR1 and CDR2 (germline): PRHDT, FYEKMQ (reference sequence). The CDR3 runs 13 residues.

This clone has only a few counts. The chain links TRBV6-6 to TRBJ2-7; 8 nucleotides align to TRBD1. The CDR3 loop spans 15 amino acids. The V and J ends lost 5 bases and 1 base, in that order; junction bases with no gene match: 7. In germline, CDR1 is MNHNY, CDR2 SVGAGI (reference sequence). CDR3 residues: CASSDGQGISYEQYF. The CDR3 bases are TGTGCCAGCAGTGACGGACAGGGAATATCCTACGAGCAGTACTTC.

CDR3 protein: CASSSWGNTIYF. CDR3 nucleotides: TGTGCCAGTAGTTCGTGGGGAAACACCATATATTTT. V and J are TRBV19 and TRBJ1-3; D is unresolved. The germline V gene encodes CDR1 LNHDA and CDR2 SQIVND (reference sequence). Trimming took 5 bases from V and 4 from J, leaving 6 bases between them. This CDR3 region has 12 residues. Supplemented by reference TRBV19 and TRBJ1-3, the full variable domain reads DGGITQSPKYLFRKEGQNVTLSCEQNLNHDAMYWYRQDPGQGLRLIYYSQIVNDFQKGDIAEGYSVSREKKESFPLTVTSAQKNPTAFYLCASSSWGNTIYFGEGSWLTVV.

This sequence joins TRBV5-5 and TRBJ1-1; no clear D gene. Germline loops: CDR1 SGHKS, CDR2 YYEKEE (reference sequence). The CDR3 runs to 14 residues. Trimming took off 0 bases at V and 0 bases at J, with 6 bases between the two ends. The DNA of the CDR3 is TGTGCCAGCAGCTTGGGAGGCATGAACACTGAAGCTTTCTTT. Its translation is CASSLGGMNTEAFF.

The chain is built from TRBV19 and TRBJ1-4; D remains unclear. Trimming cost V 7 bases and J 3 bases, with 18 bases left between them. Germline V gives CDR1 LNHDA, CDR2 SQIVND (reference sequence). The CDR3 has 16 amino acids. The CDR3 region is CASTPLAPLANEKLFF. The CDR3 DNA reads as TGTGCCAGTACCCCATTAGCTCCCTTGGCTAATGAAAAACTGTTTTTT.

CDR3 nucleotides: TGCGCCTCACACACCCCAGGGGAGAGCTATGGCTACACCTTC. Translated: CASHTPGESYGYTF. This sequence joins TRBV5-1 and TRBJ1-2; D perhaps matches TRBD1 (6 bases). Deletions cut 10 bases from V and 4 bases from J, with 20 bases between. CDR1 and CDR2 (germline): SGHRS, YFSETQ. The CDR3 extends over 14 amino acids.

As to this clone: This specimen includes other DNA sequences encoding the same CDR3. The chain joins TRBV7-2 to TRBJ2-3, with D hard to call. The CDR3 covers 12 residues. Germline CDR1 and CDR2: SGHTA and FQGNSA. The germline V and J ends were trimmed by 5 bases and 3 bases, with 6 bases remaining between them. The CDR3: CASSPSTDTQYF. The CDR3 DNA is TGTGCCAGCAGCCCTTCGACAGATACGCAGTATTTT.

The CDR3 nucleotides are TGTGCCAGCTCCTTTAGGGGGGCAGATACGCAGTATTTT. This translates into CASSFRGADTQYF. The chain carries TRBV7-2 and TRBJ2-3; the D call may be TRBD1 or TRBD2 (6 bases each). The germline gives CDR1 SGHTA, CDR2 FQGNSA. Trimming stripped 8 bases from V and 4 bases from J, with 13 bases between. This CDR3 is 13 amino acids long.

The chain couples TRBV5-4 to TRBJ2-1; possible D gene TRBD1, 5 bases. The germline CDR1 and CDR2 sequences are SGHNT and YYREEE (reference sequence). The V and J ends lost 1 base and 0 bases respectively, with 11 bases between them. CDR3 length: 16 residues. The CDR3 DNA sequence: TGTGCCAGCAGCTTGAAAGTGACAGTCTCCTACAATGAGCAGTTCTTC. It is translated as CASSLKVTVSYNEQFF.

V gene TRBV19 combines with J gene TRBJ1-2, with 9 bases matching TRBD1. The CDR3 extends over 14 amino acids. Germline CDR1 reads LNHDA; CDR2 reads SQIVND (reference sequence). After removal of 3 bases from V and 3 bases from J, the junction contained 2 bases not matched to a gene. For the CDR3, the DNA is TGTGCCAGTAGTATGAGGGACAGGGACTATGGCTACACCTTC. Protein sequence: CASSMRDRDYGYTF.

The rearrangement joins TRBV18 to TRBJ2-5, with TRBD2 identical over 10 bases. With the DNA end fitting TRBJ2-7 better, the J assignment may be wrong. This CDR3 region has 15 residues. CDR1 and CDR2 from the germline V gene are KGHSH and LQKENI. The CDR3 here is CASSPTSGSTYEQYF. In nucleotides, the CDR3 is TGTGCCAGCTCCCCGACTAGCGGGTCGACCTACGAGCAGTACTTC.

Remarks on this clone: Other DNA sequences in the same sample also yield this CDR3. The rearrangement joins TRBV7-6 to TRBJ2-7; possibly TRBD1 or TRBD2 for D (5 bases each). Germline V gene data show CDR1 as SGHVS and CDR2 as FNYEAQ. Trimming shortened V by 1 base and J by 2 bases, and 12 bases separated the two germline ends. This CDR3 is 15 amino acids long. The CDR3 sequence: CASSLGWDLAYEQYF. The DNA of the CDR3 is TGTGCCAGCAGCTTAGGGTGGGACCTGGCCTACGAGCAGTACTTC.